Listed here is a single T cell receptor beta chain. This entry is derived from a study of blood T cell repertoires in COVID-19. Study context: COVID-19 samples from acute and convalescent phases originated in the United States, Italy and Spain. Sources were T cells, B-cell-depleted T cells, or PBMCs; the material itself was cDNA or gDNA.

CDR3 length equals 18 residues. CDR1 and CDR2 (germline): MNHEY, SVGEGT. Trimming cost V 4 bases and J 6 bases, with 27 bases left between them. As originally analysed: Estimates of nucleated cell counts were drawn from the amplification of reference gene primers. Libraries were prepared by immunoSEQ multiplex PCR; TCRdb keeps only in-frame clonotypes and omits some of them. The V and J calls and clone size come from that table; D and trimming were worked out from the DNA. This sample has 140,000 to 150,000 clones; about nine tenths occur once, and the top ten carry about 2.3%. The sample was peripheral blood. V gene TRBV6-2 or TRBV6-3 combines with J gene TRBJ2-5, with D tentatively TRBD1 (9 bases). This clonotype originated in a human donor in a cohort sampled during active COVID-19. This CDR3 reads CASSSGTGSGSDGKTQYF. CDR3 coding DNA: TGTGCCAGCAGTTCCGGGACAGGGAGCGGGAGTGATGGGAAGACCCAGTACTTC.